The 13 T cell receptor beta chains given below trace back to one sample, sequenced in a study of control samples from healthy donors and cancer patients. Only in-frame clones appear in the TCRdb table, and some are missing; sequencing was by immunoSEQ multiplex PCR. The table has about 130,000 clones, around nine tenths seen once. Sequenced material: blood. The receptors originated from a man aged 50-59 years in good health.

This rearrangement joins TRBV7-8 to TRBJ1-4; D uncertain. V lost 4 bases and J lost 0, with 12 bases in between. Looked up from germline, CDR1 is SGHVS and CDR2 is FQNEAQ. The CDR3 runs to 16 residues. The CDR3 DNA reads as TGTGCCAGCAGCTCCGGGCCGCGTTCAACTAATGAAAAACTGTTTTTT. This sequence encodes CASSSGPRSTNEKLFF.

Only one count was recorded for this clone. Other DNA sequences in this sample translate to the same CDR3. The rearrangement uses TRBV5-1 and TRBJ1-4; 9 nucleotides align to TRBD1. The germline gives CDR1 SGHRS, CDR2 YFSETQ. J was trimmed by 7 bases and V by 2 bases; bases with no gene match: 3. This CDR3 has 14 residues. The CDR3 here is CASSFGQGREKLFF. The CDR3 coding sequence is TGCGCCAGCAGCTTCGGACAGGGGCGTGAAAAACTGTTTTTT.

J is TRBJ2-1 and V is TRBV7-6; D might be TRBD2 (7 bases). This CDR3 contains 22 residues. V gave up 0 bases and J gave up 0 bases, with 27 bases separating them. Germline CDR1 reads SGHVS; CDR2 reads FNYEAQ. The CDR3 region has the DNA TGTGCCAGCAGCTTAGCCTTCATAGGGGGGGGAATGCTCCGTTCCTCCTACAATGAGCAGTTCTTC. It translates to CASSLAFIGGGMLRSSYNEQFF.

The rearrangement uses TRBV18 and TRBJ1-5; no clear D gene. This CDR3 region has 13 residues. CDR1 and CDR2 from the germline V gene are KGHSH and LQKENI. Deletions cut 4 bases from V and 6 bases from J, with 10 bases between. CDR3 sequence (DNA): TGTGCCAGCTCACAAACAGCGGCTCAGCCCCAGCATTTT. Its protein product is CASSQTAAQPQHF.

This chain connects TRBV19 to TRBJ1-6; D is perhaps TRBD1 (5 bases). The germline V gene has CDR1 LNHDA and CDR2 SQIVND (reference sequence). The CDR3 runs to 17 residues. V dropped 3 bases and J dropped 8 bases, with 20 bases sitting between them. CDR3 amino acids: CASSIAGPELKDSPLHF. The CDR3 DNA reads as TGTGCCAGTAGTATCGCAGGGCCGGAGTTAAAAGATTCACCCCTCCACTTT.

V gene TRBV7-9 combines with J gene TRBJ1-1, with D unclear. V dropped 3 bases and J dropped 5 bases, with 16 bases sitting between them. The V gene's germline CDR1 is SEHNR and CDR2 FQNEAQ (reference sequence). The CDR3 is 15 amino acids. CDR3 protein: CASSLVGALGTEAFF. DNA of the CDR3: TGTGCCAGCAGCTTGGTAGGCGCTCTGGGAACTGAAGCTTTCTTT.

The chain has TRBV24-1 and TRBJ1-5; no firm D call. V lost 9 bases to trimming and J lost 0 bases, with 8 bases between them. This CDR3 comprises 13 residues. From germline, CDR1 is KGHDR and CDR2 SFDVKD. The DNA for the CDR3 is TGTGCCACCCAGGACTATAGCAATCAGCCCCAGCATTTT. Protein product: CATQDYSNQPQHF.

The chain couples TRBV13 to TRBJ2-7; TRBD1 matches at 7 bases. Germline V CDR1 and CDR2: PRHDT, FYEKMQ (reference sequence). CDR3 length equals 14 residues. V lost 6 bases, J lost 4 bases, and 9 bases stayed unmatched. The chain's CDR3 is CASRTTGTRYEQYF. The DNA for the CDR3 is TGTGCCAGCAGGACGACAGGGACCAGGTACGAGCAGTACTTC.

The rearrangement links TRBV6-5 to TRBJ2-2; 10 bases are a match to TRBD1. V shed 5 bases, J shed 6 bases, and the junction held 6 bases outside the gene matches. The CDR3 length is 15 residues. Germline-derived CDR1 and CDR2 are MNHEY and SVGAGI. As DNA, the CDR3 is TGTGCCAGCAGTAAGGGGACAGGGGAGGCCGGGGAGCTGTTTTTT. It encodes CASSKGTGEAGELFF.

V usage is TRBV6-5 and J usage is TRBJ2-7, with no clear D. The CDR3 covers 14 residues. CDR1 is MNHEY and CDR2 is SVGAGI in the germline V gene. Trimming pared 5 bases from V and 3 bases from J, leaving 14 bases between. The CDR3 here is CASSRKTESYEQYF. DNA of the CDR3: TGTGCCAGCAGTAGGAAAACAGAGAGCTACGAGCAGTACTTC.

The V gene is TRBV27, the J gene TRBJ1-3, with D possibly TRBD1 on 5 matching bases. Germline CDR1 and CDR2: MNHEY and SMNVEV (reference sequence). V lost 6 bases and J lost 2, with 14 bases in between. This CDR3 region has 15 residues. CDR3 loop: CASSRDFGTGNTIYF. CDR3 sequence (DNA): TGTGCCAGCAGCCGGGACTTTGGGACTGGAAACACCATATATTTT.

The chain links TRBV7-8 to TRBJ2-2; D not certain. From germline, CDR1 is SGHVS and CDR2 FQNEAQ. This CDR3 spans 13 amino acids. V was shortened by 4 bases and J by 1 base, with 4 bases between the two germline ends. In DNA form, the CDR3 reads TGTGCCAGCAGCTCAGTGAACACCGGGGAGCTGTTTTTT. This translates into CASSSVNTGELFF.

This clone was detected only once. At one boundary the junction diverges from the germline segment, which might be a read error. This specimen includes other DNA sequences encoding the same CDR3. The rearrangement uses TRBV3-1 (or the pseudogene TRBV3-2) and TRBJ1-1, with 7 bases that match TRBD1. The CDR3 is made up of 14 amino acids. The germline V gene has CDR1 LGHDT and CDR2 YNNKEL (reference sequence). In DNA form, the CDR3 reads TGTGCCAGCAGCCCCTCCCAGGGGGGAACTGAAGCCTTCTTT. This encodes CASSPSQGGTEAFF.